These 26 T cell receptor beta chains originate from one sample sequenced in a study of cytomegalovirus exposure and HLA in healthy donors. The PCR made use of 60 Vbeta and 13 Jbeta primers. The assay was immunoSEQ multiplex PCR, and TCRdb's table has in-frame clones only and misses some. Of 120,000 to 150,000 clones in the sample, 75% to 80% were seen once. Sequenced: PBMCs. Receptors were obtained from a male donor in good health and CMV-seronegative.

This clone showed up just once. The CDR3 sequence: CASSYSNGGEQYF. The CDR3 region has the DNA TGTGCCAGCAGTTACTCGAACGGCGGGGAGCAGTATTTT. This rearrangement joins TRBV6-5 to TRBJ2-3; TRBD2 is a possible D gene (6 bases). The V end was cut by 0 bases, the J end by 11 bases, with 12 bases between. The CDR3 is 13 residues long. Germline V lookup: CDR1 MNHEY, CDR2 SVGAGI.

V gene TRBV4-2 combines with J gene TRBJ2-2, with D tentatively TRBD2 (6 bases). The CDR3 length is 18 residues. V was cut by 1 base and J by 6 bases, with 21 bases left in between. CDR1 LGHNA and CDR2 YNFKEQ come from the germline V gene. The CDR3 reads CASSQVPAEGTSPGELFF. The CDR3, as DNA: TGTGCCAGCAGCCAAGTCCCTGCGGAGGGAACCAGCCCCGGGGAGCTGTTTTTT.

V is TRBV5-6 and J is TRBJ2-1; TRBD2 aligns across 7 bases. CDR1 is SGHDT and CDR2 is YYEEEE in the germline V gene. The CDR3 runs 14 residues. Trimming cost V 6 bases and J 5 bases; bases outside gene matches: 8. Here the CDR3 reads CASNRGSKNNEQFF. CDR3 nucleotides: TGTGCCAGCAATCGCGGGAGCAAAAACAATGAGCAGTTCTTC.

The chain links TRBV18 to TRBJ2-3; possible D gene TRBD2, 6 bases. This CDR3 is 15 amino acids long. Germline CDR1 reads KGHSH; CDR2 reads LQKENI. V was cut by 3 bases and J by 2 bases, with 12 bases left in between. CDR3 protein: CASSPAGTITDTQYF. The CDR3 DNA reads TGTGCCAGCTCACCGGCGGGGACCATCACAGATACGCAGTATTTT.

In nucleotides, the CDR3 is TGTGCCTGCTACGGACAGGCCATCCCCAATGAGCAGTTCTTC. Its protein product is CACYGQAIPNEQFF. The J gene is TRBJ2-1, the V gene TRBV30; TRBD1 matches 7 bases. Germline V gene lookup returns CDR1 GTSNPN and CDR2 SVGIG (reference sequence). V was pared by 6 bases and J by 6 bases, with 11 bases of the junction left unmatched. The CDR3 has 14 residues.

V gene TRBV11-2 combines with J gene TRBJ2-1; 7 bases map to TRBD2. The CDR3 totals 17 residues. Trimming took 3 bases from V and 10 from J; bases not matched to a gene: 18. Germline V gene data show CDR1 as SGHAT and CDR2 as FQNNGV. CDR3 residues: CASSFYRLSGVGEEQFF. The CDR3 nucleotides read TGTGCCAGCAGCTTTTATCGACTAAGCGGGGTAGGCGAAGAGCAGTTCTTC.

This chain uses TRBV18 with TRBJ1-6; D is uncertain. The V gene lost 3 bases and the J gene lost 0 bases, with 9 bases spanning the gap. CDR1 and CDR2 from the germline V gene are KGHSH and LQKENI. The CDR3 spans 16 residues. The CDR3 DNA sequence: TGTGCCAGCTCACCCGTAGAGAACTCCTATAATTCACCCCTCCACTTT. It is translated as CASSPVENSYNSPLHF. Full variable domain (outside the CDR3, taken from reference TRBV18 and TRBJ1-6): NAGVMQNPRHLVRRRGQEARLRCSPMKGHSHVYWYRQLPEEGLKFMVYLQKENIIDESGMPKERFSAEFPKEGPSILRIQQVVRGDSAAYFCASSPVENSYNSPLHFGNGTRLTVT.

The chain is built from TRBV11-3 and TRBJ2-1, with unresolved D. There are 15 residues in the CDR3. With 5 bases removed from V and 2 bases from J, the gap between germline ends came to 13 bases. Germline CDR1 reads SGHNT; CDR2 reads YENEEA. For the CDR3, the DNA is TGTGCCAGCAGCGAAGGAGACCTTACCTACAATGAGCAGTTCTTC. It translates to CASSEGDLTYNEQFF.

The chain joins TRBV5-1 to TRBJ1-1; 10 bases are shared with TRBD1. Germline V gene sequence: CDR1 SGHRS, CDR2 YFSETQ. V lost 3 bases to trimming and J lost 5 bases; unmatched junction nucleotides: 10. This CDR3 region has 16 residues. The CDR3 region is CASSWERDRGRTEAFF. The CDR3 nucleotides read TGCGCCAGCAGCTGGGAAAGGGACAGGGGACGAACTGAAGCTTTCTTT.

The rearrangement uses TRBV5-1 and TRBJ1-4, with D perhaps matching TRBD1 (5 bases). The germline V gene has CDR1 SGHRS and CDR2 YFSETQ. The CDR3 loop spans 13 amino acids. Trimming took 7 bases from V and 3 from J, leaving 10 bases between them. The CDR3 loop reads CASRGTANEKLFF. The CDR3 DNA reads as TGCGCCAGCCGCGGGACGGCTAATGAAAAACTGTTTTTT.

This chain uses TRBV7-2 with TRBJ1-2, with 7 bases matching TRBD1. The CDR3 consists of 15 residues. Germline trimming cut 8 bases from V and 6 bases from J; bases unmatched to any gene: 15. Germline CDR1 and CDR2: SGHTA and FQGNSA. In DNA, the CDR3 is TGTGCCAGCTCTAAAGGGAGAGGGGGCAACCATGGCTACACCTTC. Residues: CASSKGRGGNHGYTF.

The rearrangement links TRBV6-1 to TRBJ2-7; D gene uncertain. Looked up from germline, CDR1 is MNHNS and CDR2 is SASEGT. V lost 5 bases to trimming and J lost 0 bases, with 11 bases between them. The CDR3 loop spans 14 amino acids. The DNA for the CDR3 is TGTGCCAGCAGTCTTCCAGATCTCTCCTACGAGCAGTACTTC. Translated, it gives CASSLPDLSYEQYF.

The rearrangement links TRBV18 to TRBJ1-1; D possibly corresponds to TRBD1 (5 bases). Between the trimmed V and J ends, which lost 0 bases and 8 bases, there was a span of 13 bases. Germline CDR1 KGHSH, CDR2 LQKENI. The CDR3 spans 14 residues. CDR3 region: CASSPPVPRGEAFF. DNA of the CDR3: TGTGCCAGCTCACCACCGGTGCCCCGGGGGGAAGCTTTCTTT.

The V gene is TRBV2, the J gene TRBJ2-5; TRBD1 might be the D (6 bases). Trimming took off 9 bases at V and 3 bases at J, with 20 bases between the two ends. The CDR3 consists of 15 residues. In germline, CDR1 is SNHLY, CDR2 FYNNEI. This chain's CDR3 is CASRITDRSKETQYF. CDR3 sequence (DNA): TGTGCCAGTCGCATCACCGACAGGTCGAAAGAGACCCAGTACTTC.

In DNA, the CDR3 is TGTGCCAGCAGCCAGGGGGGACTTTACAATGAGCAGTTCTTC. Protein sequence: CASSQGGLYNEQFF. The genes are TRBV2 and TRBJ2-1; tentative D call: TRBD1 (7 bases). The CDR3 is 14 residues long. Germline V gene data show CDR1 as SNHLY and CDR2 as FYNNEI. Trimming left V 6 bases short and J 4 bases short, with 13 bases between.

The chain joins TRBV2 to TRBJ2-1, with 10 bases identical to TRBD2. Trimming took 4 bases from V and 8 from J; bases not matched to a gene: 5. Germline CDR1 is SNHLY and CDR2 is FYNNEI. The CDR3 is made up of 14 amino acids. The CDR3 nucleotides are TGTGCCAGCAGTGGAGCGGGGGGGCCCCATGAGCAGTTCTTC. Its protein product is CASSGAGGPHEQFF.

The chain couples TRBV27 to TRBJ1-2; D might be TRBD1 (6 bases). Germline V CDR1 and CDR2: MNHEY, SMNVEV (reference sequence). V was clipped by 5 bases and J by 14 bases, with 18 bases between them. The CDR3 is 12 amino acids. CDR3 amino acids: CASSPTGPGVTF. CDR3 sequence (DNA): TGTGCCAGCAGTCCTACAGGGCCAGGGGTGACCTTC.

The chain couples TRBV2 to TRBJ2-7, with D tentatively TRBD1 (8 bases). The CDR3 spans 15 residues. V was pared by 4 bases and J by 2 bases, with 15 bases between. Germline V lookup: CDR1 SNHLY, CDR2 FYNNEI. The CDR3 region has the DNA TGTGCCAGCAGTGCCGGGGGGACAGGTCCCTACGAGCAGTACTTC. Protein sequence: CASSAGGTGPYEQYF.

This clone was seen only a few times. The chain is built from TRBV7-8 and TRBJ2-7, with D perhaps TRBD2 (5 bases). CDR3 length: 14 residues. V was clipped by 5 bases and J by 0 bases, with 11 bases between them. CDR1 is SGHVS and CDR2 is FQNEAQ in the germline V gene. In DNA, the CDR3 is TGTGCCAGCAGCAGAGGGTGGGGCTCCTACGAGCAGTACTTC. Residues: CASSRGWGSYEQYF.

The CDR3 nucleotides are TGTGCCAGCAGGCAGGGGGCGGGGTACAATGAGCAGTTCTTC. Its translation: CASRQGAGYNEQFF. The chain carries TRBV7-2 and TRBJ2-1; 8 positions match TRBD1. CDR3 size: 14 residues. After removal of 6 bases from V and 4 bases from J, the junction contained 5 bases not matched to a gene. Germline V CDR1 and CDR2: SGHTA, FQGNSA. The variable domain in full, with the rest retrieved from reference TRBV7-2 and TRBJ2-1, is GAGVSQSPSNKVTEKGKDVELRCDPISGHTALYWYRQSLGQGLEFLIYFQGNSAPDKSGLPSDRFSAERTGGSVSTLTIQRTQQEDSAVYLCASRQGAGYNEQFFGPGTRLTVL.

V usage is TRBV19 and J usage is TRBJ1-5; D is unclear. The germline V gene has CDR1 LNHDA and CDR2 SQIVND (reference sequence). The CDR3 has 15 amino acids. Trimming removed 4 bases at V and 7 bases at J, with 17 bases between. CDR3 nucleotides: TGTGCCAGTAGTACTTCCGGAGGGCCAGGACAGCCCCAGCATTTT. Translation gives CASSTSGGPGQPQHF. Combining the CDR3 with reference TRBV19 and TRBJ1-5 gives the whole variable domain DGGITQSPKYLFRKEGQNVTLSCEQNLNHDAMYWYRQDPGQGLRLIYYSQIVNDFQKGDIAEGYSVSREKKESFPLTVTSAQKNPTAFYLCASSTSGGPGQPQHFGDGTRLSIL.

The chain carries TRBV7-2 and TRBJ2-3; D is perhaps TRBD2 (6 bases). The CDR3 sequence is 16 residues long. Germline-derived CDR1 and CDR2 are SGHTA and FQGNSA. V lost 5 bases and J lost 2, with 17 bases in between. The CDR3 bases are TGTGCCAGCAGCGTCGCGGGGAGACCGACCACAGATACGCAGTATTTT. Protein: CASSVAGRPTTDTQYF.

This clone was counted a single time. The chain is built from TRBV7-3 and TRBJ2-3; no reliable D call. V was pared by 0 bases and J by 6 bases, with 10 bases between. Per the germline V gene, CDR1 is SGHTA and CDR2 is FQGTGA. There are 14 residues in the CDR3. This CDR3 is CASSLTYLSDTQYF. CDR3 coding DNA: TGTGCCAGCAGCTTAACTTACTTATCGGATACGCAGTATTTT.

The V call is TRBV11-1, the J call TRBJ2-7, with D possibly being TRBD1 (5 bases). Germline V CDR1 and CDR2: SGHAT, FQDESV (reference sequence). V lost 6 bases and J lost 2, with 17 bases in between. The CDR3 is made up of 15 amino acids. CDR3 region: CASSPGPQATYEQYF. CDR3 in DNA: TGTGCCAGCAGTCCAGGGCCTCAAGCAACCTACGAGCAGTACTTC.

The chain links TRBV18 to TRBJ2-7; D remains unclear. V was clipped by 3 bases and J by 2 bases, with 11 bases between them. Germline V lookup: CDR1 KGHSH, CDR2 LQKENI. The CDR3 covers 14 residues. The CDR3 loop is CASSPSSYTYEQYF. CDR3 sequence (DNA): TGTGCCAGCTCACCCTCTAGTTATACCTACGAGCAGTACTTC. Full variable domain (outside the CDR3, taken from reference TRBV18 and TRBJ2-7): NAGVMQNPRHLVRRRGQEARLRCSPMKGHSHVYWYRQLPEEGLKFMVYLQKENIIDESGMPKERFSAEFPKEGPSILRIQQVVRGDSAAYFCASSPSSYTYEQYFGPGTRLTVT.

The chain recombines TRBV5-5 with TRBJ1-1; 12 bases are shared with TRBD1. This CDR3 has 17 residues. The germline gives CDR1 SGHKS, CDR2 YYEKEE (reference sequence). V gave up 4 bases and J gave up 3 bases; unmatched junction bases: 10. CDR3 nucleotides: TGTGCCAGCAGCCCGAACCCAGGGACAGGGGGCCACACTGAAGCTTTCTTT. Translated: CASSPNPGTGGHTEAFF.